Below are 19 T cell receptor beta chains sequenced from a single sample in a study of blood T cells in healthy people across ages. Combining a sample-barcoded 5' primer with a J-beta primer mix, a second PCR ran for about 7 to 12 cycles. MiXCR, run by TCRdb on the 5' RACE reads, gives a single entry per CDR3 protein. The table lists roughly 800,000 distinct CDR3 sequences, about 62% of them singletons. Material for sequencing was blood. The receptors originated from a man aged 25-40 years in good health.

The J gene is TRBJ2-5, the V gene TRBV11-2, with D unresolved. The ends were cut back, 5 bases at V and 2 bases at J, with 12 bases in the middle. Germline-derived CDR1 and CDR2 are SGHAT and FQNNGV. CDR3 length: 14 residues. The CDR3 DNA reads TGTGCCAGCAGCATCGACTGGCATCAAGAGACCCAGTACTTC. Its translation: CASSIDWHQETQYF.

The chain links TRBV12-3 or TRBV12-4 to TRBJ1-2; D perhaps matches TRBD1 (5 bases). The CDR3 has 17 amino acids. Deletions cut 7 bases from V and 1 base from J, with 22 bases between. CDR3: CASTKMGLGPINYGYTF. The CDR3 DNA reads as TGTGCCAGCACCAAGATGGGACTCGGCCCGATTAACTATGGCTACACCTTC.

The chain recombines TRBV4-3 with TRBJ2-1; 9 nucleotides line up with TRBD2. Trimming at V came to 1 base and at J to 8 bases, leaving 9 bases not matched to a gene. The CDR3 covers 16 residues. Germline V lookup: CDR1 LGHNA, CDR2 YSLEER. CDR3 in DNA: TGCGCCAGCAGCCAAGCCGGAGCGGGAGGATACGATGAGCAGTTCTTC. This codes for CASSQAGAGGYDEQFF.

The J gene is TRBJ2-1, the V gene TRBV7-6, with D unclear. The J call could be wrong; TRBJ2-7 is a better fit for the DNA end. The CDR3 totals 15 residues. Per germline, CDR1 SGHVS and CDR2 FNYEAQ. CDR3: CASSLDFSNYNEQYF. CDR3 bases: TGTGCCAGCAGCTTAGATTTCTCCAATTACAATGAGCAGTACTTC.

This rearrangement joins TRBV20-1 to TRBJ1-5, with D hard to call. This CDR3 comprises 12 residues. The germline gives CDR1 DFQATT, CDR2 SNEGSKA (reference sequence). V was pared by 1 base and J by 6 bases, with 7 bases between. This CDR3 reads CSARVGFQPQHF. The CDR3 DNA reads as TGCAGTGCTAGAGTAGGTTTTCAGCCCCAGCATTTT.

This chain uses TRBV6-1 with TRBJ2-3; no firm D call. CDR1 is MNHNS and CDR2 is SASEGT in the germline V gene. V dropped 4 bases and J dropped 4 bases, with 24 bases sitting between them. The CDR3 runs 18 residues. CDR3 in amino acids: CASSAGNQVLVAADTQYF. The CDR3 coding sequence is TGTGCCAGCAGTGCAGGAAACCAAGTCCTGGTCGCCGCAGATACGCAGTATTTT.

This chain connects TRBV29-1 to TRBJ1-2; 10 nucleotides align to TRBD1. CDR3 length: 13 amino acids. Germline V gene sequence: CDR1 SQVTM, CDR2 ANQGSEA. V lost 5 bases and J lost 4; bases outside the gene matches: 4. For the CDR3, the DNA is TGCAGCGTTACCCGGGACAGGGGCTATGGCTACACCTTC. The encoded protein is CSVTRDRGYGYTF.

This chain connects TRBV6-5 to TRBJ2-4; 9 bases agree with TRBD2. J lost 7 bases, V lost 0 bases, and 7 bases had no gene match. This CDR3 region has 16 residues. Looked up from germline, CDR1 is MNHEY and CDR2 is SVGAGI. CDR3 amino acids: CASSYSVRGRGNIQYF. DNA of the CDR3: TGTGCCAGCAGTTACTCTGTCCGCGGGAGGGGGAACATTCAGTACTTC.

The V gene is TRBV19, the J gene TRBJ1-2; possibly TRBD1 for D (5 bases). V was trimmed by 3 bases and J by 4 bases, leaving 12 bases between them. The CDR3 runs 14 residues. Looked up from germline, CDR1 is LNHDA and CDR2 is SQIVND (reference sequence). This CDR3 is CASSMQPGGYGYTF. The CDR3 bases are TGTGCCAGTAGTATGCAACCTGGGGGCTATGGCTACACCTTC.

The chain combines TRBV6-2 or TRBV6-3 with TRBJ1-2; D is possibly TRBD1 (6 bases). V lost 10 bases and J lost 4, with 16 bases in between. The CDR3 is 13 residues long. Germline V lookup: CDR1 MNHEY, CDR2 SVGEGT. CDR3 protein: CATTLTGIYGYTF. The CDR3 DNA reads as TGTGCCACCACACTCACAGGGATCTATGGCTACACCTTC.

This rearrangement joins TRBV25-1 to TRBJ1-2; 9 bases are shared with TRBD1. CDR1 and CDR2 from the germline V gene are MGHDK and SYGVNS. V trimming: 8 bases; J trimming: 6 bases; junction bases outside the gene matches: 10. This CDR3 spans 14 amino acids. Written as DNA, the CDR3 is TGTGCCAGCCGAGGGACAGGGAATGTGCATGGCTACACCTTC. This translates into CASRGTGNVHGYTF.

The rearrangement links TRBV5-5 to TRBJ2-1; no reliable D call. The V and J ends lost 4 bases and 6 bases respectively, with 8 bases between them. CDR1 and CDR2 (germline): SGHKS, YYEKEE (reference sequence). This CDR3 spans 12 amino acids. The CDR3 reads CASSPHTNEQFF. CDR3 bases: TGTGCCAGCAGCCCGCACACCAATGAGCAGTTCTTC.

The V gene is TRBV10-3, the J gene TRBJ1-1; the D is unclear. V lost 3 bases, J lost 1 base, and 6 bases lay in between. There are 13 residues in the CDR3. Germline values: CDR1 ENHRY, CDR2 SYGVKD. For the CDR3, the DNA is TGTGCCATCAGTGATTGGTCGAACACTGAAGCTTTCTTT. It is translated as CAISDWSNTEAFF.

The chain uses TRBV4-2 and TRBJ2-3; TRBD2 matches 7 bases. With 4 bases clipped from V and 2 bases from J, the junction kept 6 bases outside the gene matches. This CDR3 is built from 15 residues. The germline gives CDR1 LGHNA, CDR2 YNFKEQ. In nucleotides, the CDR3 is TGTGCCAGCAGCCGAACTAGCGTAGACACAGATACGCAGTATTTT. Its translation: CASSRTSVDTDTQYF.

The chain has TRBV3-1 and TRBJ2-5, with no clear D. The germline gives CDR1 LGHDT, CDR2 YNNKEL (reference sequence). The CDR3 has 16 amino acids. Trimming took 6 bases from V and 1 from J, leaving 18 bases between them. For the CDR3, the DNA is TGTGCCAGCAGTCGATTCCTCTCTGCAACCCAAGAGACCCAGTACTTC. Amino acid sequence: CASSRFLSATQETQYF.

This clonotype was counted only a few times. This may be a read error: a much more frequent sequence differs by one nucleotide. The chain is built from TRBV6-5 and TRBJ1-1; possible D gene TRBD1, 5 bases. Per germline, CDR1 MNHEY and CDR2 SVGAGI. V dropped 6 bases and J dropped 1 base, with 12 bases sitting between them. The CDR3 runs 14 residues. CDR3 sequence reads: CASSRRRENTEAFF. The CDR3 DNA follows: TGTGCCAGCAGCCGTCGCAGGGAGAACACTGAAGCTTTCTTT.

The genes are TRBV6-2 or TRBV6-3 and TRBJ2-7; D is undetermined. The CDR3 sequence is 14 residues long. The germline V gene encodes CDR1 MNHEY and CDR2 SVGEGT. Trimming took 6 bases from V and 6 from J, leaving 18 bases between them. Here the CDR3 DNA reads TGTGCCAGCAGAACGACGGCGCCCACGGTCGAGCAGTACTTC. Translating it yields CASRTTAPTVEQYF.

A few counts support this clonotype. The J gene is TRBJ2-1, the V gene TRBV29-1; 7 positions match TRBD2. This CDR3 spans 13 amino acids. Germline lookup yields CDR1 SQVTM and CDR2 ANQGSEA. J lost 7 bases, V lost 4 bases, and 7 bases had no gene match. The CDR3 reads CSVVRDYVNEQFF. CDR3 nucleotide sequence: TGCAGCGTTGTTCGGGACTATGTGAATGAGCAGTTCTTC.

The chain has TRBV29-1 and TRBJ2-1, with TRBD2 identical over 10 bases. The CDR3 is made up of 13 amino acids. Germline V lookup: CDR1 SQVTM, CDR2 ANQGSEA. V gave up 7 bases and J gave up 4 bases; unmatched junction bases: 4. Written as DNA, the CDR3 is TGCAGCGGCGGACTAGCGGCGTACAATGAGCAGTTCTTC. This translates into CSGGLAAYNEQFF.